The clone carrying this T cell receptor beta chain was observed a few times. The sample belongs to a study of T cell changes during pregnancy in multiple sclerosis. Only in-frame clones appear in the TCRdb table, and some are missing; sequencing was by immunoSEQ multiplex PCR. The repertoire holds about 70,000 clones, around 94% seen once, with 0.58% in the top ten. Germline V gene lookup returns CDR1 SGDLS and CDR2 YYNGEE. V shed 1 base and J 5 bases; nucleotides not matched to a gene: 4. The CDR3 runs 16 residues. This receptor was obtained from a female donor with multiple sclerosis, enrolled in a pregnancy study. J is TRBJ2-3 and V is TRBV9, with 13 bases that match TRBD2. Source: peripheral blood, taken in the third trimester of pregnancy. The CDR3 loop is CASSVTGTSGEDTQYF. The CDR3 DNA reads TGTGCCAGCAGCGTAACCGGGACTAGCGGGGAAGATACGCAGTATTTT.